Presented here are 20 T cell receptor beta chains from one specimen sequenced in a study of regulatory T cells in long-lasting Graves disease (dated by TCRdb to the early 2020s). The time point label corresponds to: persistent/refractory GD, antithyroid drugs over 5 years with positive TRAb. For both TCR sequencing and RNA sequencing, RNA was extracted from PBMCs using TRIzol. The method was multiplex PCR. Sequenced on an Illumina HiSeq 4000. To build TCR beta libraries, CDR3 regions were amplified by Arm-PCR using iRepertoire HTBI primers. TCRdb itself trimmed the public reads at Q25 with fastp, ran MiXCR and retained productive beta chains. Identical CDR3 proteins give one entry, which carries the most common genes and DNA. Recorded for this sample are about 430,000 distinct CDR3 sequences; about 21% of them occurred a single time. Roughly an eighth of the sample rests with the top ten. The source material was peripheral blood mononuclear cells (PBMCs), sampled when the disease was refractory, from a patient treated with antithyroid drugs. The receptors were sampled from a female donor with Graves disease.

A few counts support this clonotype. An end of the junction does not agree with germline; a read error may underlie this. The chain employs TRBV13 and TRBJ2-5; 8 bases map to TRBD1. CDR1 is PRHDT and CDR2 is FYEKMQ in the germline V gene (reference sequence). The CDR3 runs 13 residues. The CDR3 region is CACSSDREETQYF. CDR3 sequence (DNA): TGTGCCTGCAGCTCGGACAGGGAAGAGACCCAGTACTTC.

The chain combines TRBV27 with TRBJ2-2; 10 nucleotides agree with TRBD2. The germline V gene encodes CDR1 MNHEY and CDR2 SMNVEV (reference sequence). The V gene end was trimmed by 3 bases and the J gene end by 4 bases; junction bases not matched to a gene: 11. The CDR3 has 18 amino acids. Here the CDR3 reads CASSFTSGAYTGTGELFF. The CDR3 DNA follows: TGTGCCAGCAGTTTTACTAGCGGGGCCTATACTGGCACCGGGGAGCTGTTTTTT.

In its sample, this clonotype was seen a few times. This chain uses TRBV29-1 with TRBJ2-2; TRBD1 or TRBD2 may be the D gene (6 bases each). V gave up 4 bases and J gave up 7 bases, with 19 bases separating them. This CDR3 contains 15 residues. From germline, CDR1 is SQVTM and CDR2 ANQGSEA. This chain's CDR3 is CSVVGGRGAGGELFF. For the CDR3, the DNA is TGCAGCGTTGTGGGGGGTAGGGGGGCAGGCGGGGAGCTGTTTTTT.

The rearrangement uses TRBV29-1 and TRBJ2-7, with 7 bases matching TRBD1. This CDR3 region has 15 residues. Looked up from germline, CDR1 is SQVTM and CDR2 is ANQGSEA. V was pared by 4 bases and J by 2 bases, with 11 bases of the junction left unmatched. CDR3 sequence reads: CSVVSGQVNPYEQYF. As DNA, the CDR3 is TGCAGCGTTGTTTCAGGACAGGTAAATCCCTACGAGCAGTACTTC.

Details on this clonotype: A read error is possible here, since a much larger clone lies one base away. The CDR3 reads CASGVGQVDNEKLFF. DNA for the CDR3: TGTGCCAGCGGTGTGGGACAGGTAGATAATGAAAAACTGTTTTTT. This chain uses TRBV12-3 or TRBV12-4 with TRBJ1-4, with TRBD1 matching over 8 bases. With 8 bases clipped from V and 4 bases from J, the junction kept 9 bases outside the gene matches. The CDR3 consists of 15 residues.

This clonotype was seen a handful of times. The CDR3, as DNA: TGTGCCAGCAGTTTATTCAGGGGGCCTGGAAACACCATATATTTT. Translated: CASSLFRGPGNTIYF. The rearrangement joins TRBV28 to TRBJ1-3; 8 bases fit TRBD1. The V gene end was trimmed by 1 base and the J gene end by 2 bases; junction bases not matched to a gene: 1. The CDR3 consists of 15 residues. From germline, CDR1 is MDHEN and CDR2 SYDVKM.

The chain uses TRBV7-9 and TRBJ2-3; D uncertain. Between the trimmed V and J ends, which lost 6 bases and 6 bases, there was a span of 10 bases. Per the germline V gene, CDR1 is SEHNR and CDR2 is FQNEAQ (reference sequence). The CDR3 runs 12 residues. CDR3 bases: TGTGCCAGCAGAGACTTACGGGATACGCAGTATTTT. Its protein is CASRDLRDTQYF.

The genes are TRBV9 and TRBJ2-5; TRBD1 aligns across 8 bases. Trimming removed 4 bases from V and 1 base from J; junction bases left unmatched: 9. Germline loops: CDR1 SGDLS, CDR2 YYNGEE. The CDR3 is made up of 16 amino acids. The CDR3, as DNA: TGTGCCAGCAGCACCGGGACAGGACTATTCCAAGAGACCCAGTACTTC. Translation: CASSTGTGLFQETQYF.

A remark on this clonotype: A single base separates this from a much larger clone, so it may be a read error. The chain carries TRBV7-9 and TRBJ2-2, with 7 bases lining up with TRBD2. The CDR3 has 16 amino acids. Trimming took 1 base from V and 1 from J; bases not matched to a gene: 3. In germline, CDR1 is SEHNR, CDR2 FQNEAQ (reference sequence). This chain's CDR3 is CASSLVPSGNTGELFF. CDR3 DNA sequence: TGTGCCAGCAGCTTAGTCCCTAGCGGGAACACCGGGGAGCTGTTTTTT.

The chain employs TRBV29-1 and TRBJ2-7; 10 bases are a match to TRBD2. Per germline, CDR1 SQVTM and CDR2 ANQGSEA. There are 13 residues in the CDR3. V trimming: 5 bases; J trimming: 7 bases; junction bases outside the gene matches: 8. The CDR3 nucleotides read TGCAGCGTTCGGAAGCGGGAGGGCCTGGAGCAGTACTTC. This sequence encodes CSVRKREGLEQYF.

This chain uses TRBV2 with TRBJ2-1, with a possible D match to TRBD2 (7 bases). This CDR3 is built from 19 residues. Germline V gene sequence: CDR1 SNHLY, CDR2 FYNNEI. The germline V and J ends were trimmed by 5 bases and 2 bases, with 25 bases remaining between them. CDR3 residues: CASSSQTGRSGTPYNEQFF. The CDR3 DNA follows: TGTGCCAGCAGTTCCCAAACGGGGAGGAGCGGGACACCCTACAATGAGCAGTTCTTC.

This clonotype was seen at least ten times. The rearrangement links TRBV27 to TRBJ1-5, with 11 bases matching TRBD1. In germline, CDR1 is MNHEY, CDR2 SMNVEV (reference sequence). This CDR3 spans 15 amino acids. With V trimmed by 5 bases and J by 5 bases, 5 bases remained unmatched. CDR3 bases: TGTGCCAGCAGTGCCGGGACAGGGGGGTATCAGCCCCAGCATTTT. Its protein is CASSAGTGGYQPQHF.

This clonotype showed up just a few times. This sequence joins TRBV20-1 and TRBJ1-1; TRBD1 is a possible D gene (6 bases). The CDR3 spans 12 residues. V lost 7 bases and J lost 5, with 14 bases in between. Per the germline V gene, CDR1 is DFQATT and CDR2 is SNEGSKA (reference sequence). The CDR3 DNA reads TGCAGTGTAAACCAGGGGAGAACTGAAGCTTTCTTT. Translation: CSVNQGRTEAFF.

The rearrangement links TRBV28 to TRBJ2-1; 11 bases are shared with TRBD2. This CDR3 region has 17 residues. Trimming cost V 4 bases and J 1 base; bases outside gene matches: 6. CDR1 MDHEN and CDR2 SYDVKM come from the germline V gene. CDR3 DNA sequence: TGTGCCAGCAGTTCCTTGACTAGCGGGAAATCCTACAATGAGCAGTTCTTC. The encoded protein is CASSSLTSGKSYNEQFF.

The CDR3 is CASSSAWGGEQYF. CDR3 sequence (DNA): TGTGCCAGCAGCTCCGCCTGGGGTGGCGAGCAGTACTTC. V is TRBV5-4 and J is TRBJ2-7, with D hard to call. Trimming stripped 3 bases from V and 6 bases from J, with 13 bases between. The CDR3 length is 13 residues. In germline, CDR1 is SGHNT, CDR2 YYREEE (reference sequence).

This clonotype has at least ten counts. V usage is TRBV12-3 or TRBV12-4 and J usage is TRBJ2-2; a possible D gene is TRBD1 (5 bases). The CDR3 is made up of 16 amino acids. Trimming took 1 base from V and 0 from J, leaving 9 bases between them. CDR3: CASSLGGGSNTGELFF. Written as DNA, the CDR3 is TGTGCCAGCAGTTTAGGGGGCGGTTCGAACACCGGGGAGCTGTTTTTT.

This clonotype was counted a few times. The rearrangement joins TRBV19 to TRBJ1-5; D unclear. Germline V lookup: CDR1 LNHDA, CDR2 SQIVND (reference sequence). The CDR3 totals 12 residues. Trimming removed 3 bases from V and 7 bases from J, with 7 bases in between. The CDR3: CASSIGRQPQHF. The DNA of the CDR3 is TGTGCCAGTAGTATTGGTAGGCAGCCCCAGCATTTT.

About this clonotype itself: This may be a read error, as it is one base from a much larger clone. The rearrangement links TRBV6-9 to TRBJ2-5, with a tentative D call TRBD2 (5 bases). The germline CDR1 and CDR2 sequences are MNHGY and SVAAGI. The CDR3 extends over 16 amino acids. The CDR3 bases are TGTGCCAGCAGTTACGTCTTTCGGGAAGATCAAGCGACCCAGTACTTC. Encoded protein: CASSYVFREDQATQYF.

In this sample, this clonotype turned up many times. V usage is TRBV20-1 and J usage is TRBJ1-2; D is undetermined. V lost 3 bases and J 0 bases, leaving 8 bases between the germline ends. Germline V gene data show CDR1 as DFQATT and CDR2 as SNEGSKA (reference sequence). This CDR3 is 13 amino acids long. CDR3 sequence (DNA): TGCAGTGCTAGTGCAGAAGCTAACTATGGCTACACCTTC. Translated: CSASAEANYGYTF.

This clonotype was recorded many times. The CDR3 bases are TGTGCCAGCAGTTTATATCCGGGACACTTGAACACTGAAGCTTTCTTT. Translated: CASSLYPGHLNTEAFF. This chain links TRBV28 with TRBJ1-1, with D possibly matching TRBD1 (6 bases). The CDR3 runs 16 residues. V lost 1 base, J lost 0 bases, and 12 bases lay in between. The V gene's germline CDR1 is MDHEN and CDR2 SYDVKM.